This TCR beta chain derives from a study of immune cell composition in non-small cell lung cancer (dated by TCRdb to 2016 to 2017). For context, the study as a whole: To assign histologic subtype, which was mostly lung adenocarcinoma or squamous cell carcinoma, H&E was combined with p63, CK5, Napsin A and TTF-1 immunohistochemistry. Supplementary cohort #1, around 10 lung adenocarcinoma cases, had paired tumour/lung TCR-beta sequencing and TIL populations generated to assess tumour reactivity. Using Adaptive Biotechnologies, the researchers ran TCR-beta sequencing on roughly 34 paired NSCLC tumour and non-adjacent lung specimens, along with 26 tumour-only specimens. Several tumour specimens with TCR-beta data were rare histological subtypes and were excluded from the subtype comparisons. The paper's findings and limits, for the study overall: The reactivity cohort contained only 9 to 10 cases, and the tumour-reactive clones were not shown to have sequences in common with the dominant in vivo tumour-associated clones. Tumour-associated clones >0.5% occurred in nearly half of NSCLC cases: around 30% of adenocarcinomas versus 75% to 80% of squamous carcinomas. Across 9 to 11 adenocarcinoma cases, TIL tumour reactivity correlated strongly with maximal tumour-associated clone frequency but not with overall clonality. Smoking pack-years did not significantly correlate with tumour TCR-beta clonality.

In regard to this clone: The antigen it binds to is not known. Base qualities are not provided; no much larger clone lies one nucleotide away.

Non-adjacent lung tissue from the same patient, taken as far from the tumour as possible and at least 3 cm away, was used for the normal lung samples. Genomic DNA was extracted with the QIAamp DNA kit from frozen aliquots of unsorted single-cell suspensions. Tissues arrived within 2 hours after resection and were immediately processed into single-cell suspensions. Tissue was broken up mechanically, digested enzymatically with DNase I, collagenase I and hyaluronidase for 25 to 35 minutes at 37 degrees C, and then filtered and RBC-lysed. Spanning cysteine to phenylalanine, the CDR3 consists of 13 amino acids. Just CDR3 DNA is preserved here, 39 bases in frame from base 1. Sequences SGHTA (CDR1) and FQGNSA (CDR2) are obtained from the germline V gene. Deletion took 5 bases off V and 10 bases off J, with a span of 15 bases between the germline ends. TCR-beta CDR3 regions were amplified from genomic DNA by a two-step multiplex PCR, with the second step adding Illumina-compatible adaptors. As a commercial immunoSEQ service, TCR-beta immunosequencing was carried out on an Illumina platform. From the authors' description of their analysis: Repertoires were summarised by productive clonality and by Top 10 Clones, defined as the percentage of T-cell templates derived from the ten most frequent sequences. Productive clonality had a range of 0 to 1, where 1 means a monoclonal population. Tumour-associated clones were defined as sequences comprising at least 0.1% of tumour T-cell templates but absent from matched non-adjacent lung, identified via log10 scatter plots. Two-group comparisons used Student's t-tests, stages used ANOVA, and relationships used linear regression, analysed in GraphPad Prism7 and R. Held by TCRdb, this immuneACCESS table contains in-frame sequences only and omits some clones. Under half of the omission traces to an unresolved V gene where checked; the cause of the rest is unknown. For V, J and clone size, that table is used; D and trimming come from the DNA. This sample is represented by 4,500 to 5,500 clones; just under 75% of them were singletons. Of the sample, 13% to 15% falls within the top ten clones.

The rearranged chain carries TRBV7-2 and TRBJ2-4; TRBD1 is possibly the D segment (6 matching bases). The receptor was derived from a human donor with non-small cell lung cancer. The sample was non-adjacent lung tissue. The CDR3 loop reads CASSDRYREIQYF. The DNA sequence follows: TGTGCCAGCAGCGACCGATACAGGGAGATTCAGTACTTC.